A single sample gave rise to the 31 T cell receptor beta chains below, sequenced in a study of cytomegalovirus exposure and HLA in healthy donors. The PCR had 60 Vbeta and 13 Jbeta primers. The data were produced by immunoSEQ multiplex PCR, yet TCRdb's version contains in-frame clones alone and is incomplete. The sample has approximately 120,000 clones, 17% seen once. Sequencing was done on a sample of PBMCs. The receptors come from a female donor in good health and CMV-seropositive.

The rearrangement uses TRBV7-2 and TRBJ1-5; D is unclear. Trimming removed 6 bases at V and 2 bases at J, with 11 bases between. Germline V gene lookup returns CDR1 SGHTA and CDR2 FQGNSA. The CDR3 sequence is 14 residues long. As DNA, the CDR3 is TGTGCCAGCAGGACCGACTTAGGCAATCAGCCCCAGCATTTT. The encoded protein is CASRTDLGNQPQHF.

The chain recombines TRBV6-6 with TRBJ2-1; D gene unclear. Looked up from germline, CDR1 is MNHNY and CDR2 is SVGAGI (reference sequence). CDR3 length equals 13 residues. The V and J ends lost 0 bases and 7 bases respectively, with 7 bases between them. In DNA, the CDR3 is TGTGCCAGCAGTTACTCGATCCAGAATGAGCAGTTCTTC. Its translation: CASSYSIQNEQFF.

This clone appeared a few times. This sequence joins TRBV14 and TRBJ2-1, with 8 positions matching TRBD2. The junction had 11 bases not matched to a gene; V was cut back by 0 bases and J by 7 bases. The V gene's germline CDR1 is SGHDN and CDR2 FVKESK. The CDR3 contains 17 residues. In nucleotides, the CDR3 is TGTGCCAGCAGCCAAGATCCCATAAGACTAGCGACGAATGAGCAGTTCTTC. Protein sequence: CASSQDPIRLATNEQFF.

This clone was observed a handful of times. The chain couples TRBV9 to TRBJ2-7, with D perhaps TRBD2 (5 bases). There are 16 residues in the CDR3. V lost 0 bases and J 2 bases, leaving 15 bases between the germline ends. The germline CDR1 and CDR2 sequences are SGDLS and YYNGEE. This chain's CDR3 is CASSVGLTGGPYEQYF. CDR3 nucleotides: TGTGCCAGCAGCGTAGGATTGACGGGCGGGCCCTACGAGCAGTACTTC.

The CDR3 DNA reads TGTGCCAGCAGCCAAGTCCAACGGGGGGCTGGCACAGATACGCAGTATTTT. It specifies CASSQVQRGAGTDTQYF. V gene TRBV4-2 combines with J gene TRBJ2-3; possible D gene TRBD2, 7 bases. Looked up from germline, CDR1 is LGHNA and CDR2 is YNFKEQ. This CDR3 has 17 residues. The V end lost 1 base, the J end lost 1 base, and 15 bases lay between the germline ends.

CDR3 loop: CASSLEYRDGGTQYF. The CDR3 nucleotides are TGTGCCAGCAGCTTGGAATACAGGGATGGGGGTACGCAGTATTTT. The J gene is TRBJ2-3, the V gene TRBV5-4; D may be TRBD1 (6 bases). V lost 0 bases to trimming and J lost 8 bases, with 16 bases between them. This CDR3 is 15 amino acids long. The germline gives CDR1 SGHNT, CDR2 YYREEE (reference sequence).

V and J are TRBV5-1 and TRBJ1-4; 8 bases match TRBD1. The V gene's germline CDR1 is SGHRS and CDR2 YFSETQ. J was trimmed by 5 bases and V by 4 bases; bases with no gene match: 4. The CDR3 loop spans 14 amino acids. As DNA, the CDR3 is TGCGCCAGCAGCCAGGGACAGGAGAATGAAAAACTGTTTTTT. Its translation is CASSQGQENEKLFF.

In its sample, this clone was seen a few times. The chain recombines TRBV4-1 with TRBJ2-5; TRBD2 matches 7 bases. Trimming took 4 bases from V and 4 from J; bases not matched to a gene: 12. Looked up from germline, CDR1 is MGHRA and CDR2 is YSYEKL. This CDR3 has 16 amino acids. The CDR3 sequence is CASSLAPAGITETQYF. For the CDR3, the DNA is TGCGCCAGCAGCCTTGCCCCAGCGGGGATTACAGAGACCCAGTACTTC.

The chain couples TRBV5-1 to TRBJ2-7; 8 positions agree with TRBD2. V lost 1 base and J lost 4; bases outside the gene matches: 7. The CDR3 extends over 15 amino acids. Per germline, CDR1 SGHRS and CDR2 YFSETQ. CDR3 DNA sequence: TGCGCCAGCAGCTTGTCTGCGGGGGGACTTTACGAGCAGTACTTC. This codes for CASSLSAGGLYEQYF.

The chain combines TRBV5-6 with TRBJ2-1; 12 nucleotides align to TRBD2. Germline loops: CDR1 SGHDT, CDR2 YYEEEE. CDR3 length equals 14 residues. V shed 3 bases and J 10 bases; nucleotides not matched to a gene: 5. The CDR3 spells CASSWTSGIQEQFF. In DNA form, the CDR3 reads TGTGCCAGCAGCTGGACTAGCGGGATACAGGAGCAGTTCTTC. Filled out from reference TRBV5-6 and TRBJ2-1, the complete variable domain reads DAGVTQSPTHLIKTRGQQVTLRCSPKSGHDTVSWYQQALGQGPQFIFQYYEEEERQRGNFPDRFSGHQFPNYSSELNVNALLLGDSALYLCASSWTSGIQEQFFGPGTRLTVL.

The gene calls are TRBV6-5 and TRBJ1-6; D call uncertain. V lost 7 bases and J 4 bases, leaving 11 bases between the germline ends. The CDR3 runs to 14 residues. Germline assignment: CDR1 MNHEY and CDR2 SVGAGI. The DNA for the CDR3 is TGTGCCAGCAAACAACGGGGATATAATTCACCCCTCCACTTT. This encodes CASKQRGYNSPLHF.

This clone was counted between two and nine times. The rearrangement links TRBV19 to TRBJ1-2; D unresolved. This CDR3 contains 15 residues. V lost 3 bases and J 4 bases, leaving 15 bases between the germline ends. Germline V gene data show CDR1 as LNHDA and CDR2 as SQIVND (reference sequence). CDR3 nucleotide sequence: TGTGCCAGTAGTATTCAAGCAGGCGAAATCTATGGCTACACCTTC. This gives the protein CASSIQAGEIYGYTF.

This sequence joins TRBV7-9 and TRBJ1-5, with D uncertain. Looked up from germline, CDR1 is SEHNR and CDR2 is FQNEAQ (reference sequence). V was cut by 0 bases and J by 5 bases, with 5 bases left in between. The length of the CDR3 is 13 residues. Here the CDR3 reads CASSLASDQPQHF. Written as DNA, the CDR3 is TGTGCCAGCAGCTTAGCGAGCGATCAGCCCCAGCATTTT.

This rearrangement joins TRBV29-1 to TRBJ2-5; the match to TRBD1 covers 8 bases. Per the germline V gene, CDR1 is SQVTM and CDR2 is ANQGSEA. The CDR3 covers 16 residues. With 4 bases clipped from V and 2 bases from J, the junction kept 12 bases outside the gene matches. In nucleotides, the CDR3 is TGCAGCGTTGTCTTGGGGTACGGACAGGGACAAGAGACCCAGTACTTC. This gives the protein CSVVLGYGQGQETQYF. The full variable domain, its missing parts supplied by reference TRBV29-1 and TRBJ2-5, is SAVISQKPSRDICQRGTSLTIQCQVDSQVTMMFWYRQQPGQSLTLIATANQGSEATYESGFVIDKFPISRPNLTFSTLTVSNMSPEDSSIYLCSVVLGYGQGQETQYFGPGTRLLVL.

This clone came up a few times. This sequence joins TRBV5-1 and TRBJ1-2, with a weak D call TRBD1 (6 bases). The CDR3 contains 14 residues. In germline, CDR1 is SGHRS, CDR2 YFSETQ. V was cut by 4 bases and J by 5 bases, with 15 bases left in between. DNA for the CDR3: TGCGCCAGCAGCCGTAACCCGGACAGTTATGGCTACACCTTC. Its protein is CASSRNPDSYGYTF.

A few counts support this clone. This chain links TRBV2 with TRBJ2-7; D remains unclear. CDR1 is SNHLY and CDR2 is FYNNEI in the germline V gene. The CDR3 spans 12 residues. V was pared by 6 bases and J by 5 bases, with 11 bases between. The CDR3 here is CASRYSFDEQYF. CDR3 bases: TGTGCCAGCAGATACTCATTCGACGAGCAGTACTTC.

This clone was observed a few times. The J gene is TRBJ2-6, the V gene TRBV11-2, with D perhaps TRBD2 (5 bases). V lost 6 bases to trimming and J lost 2 bases, with 20 bases between them. This CDR3 region has 18 residues. Germline CDR1 reads SGHAT; CDR2 reads FQNNGV. The CDR3 reads CASSPRPDGEAGANVLTF. DNA for the CDR3: TGTGCCAGCAGTCCACGCCCGGACGGGGAAGCTGGGGCCAACGTCCTGACTTTC.

V and J are TRBV5-1 and TRBJ2-2; a weak D match, TRBD1 (6 bases). V gave up 6 bases and J gave up 5 bases, with 11 bases separating them. Germline-derived CDR1 and CDR2 are SGHRS and YFSETQ. This CDR3 spans 13 amino acids. The CDR3 reads CASNRDGTGELFF. The CDR3 nucleotides are TGCGCCAGCAACAGGGACGGGACCGGGGAGCTGTTTTTT.

This chain's CDR3 is CASSLVSDNEQFF. CDR3 in DNA: TGTGCCAGCAGCTTAGTGAGCGACAATGAGCAGTTCTTC. The genes are TRBV13 and TRBJ2-1; D is undetermined. This CDR3 has 13 amino acids. The V end was cut by 1 base, the J end by 5 bases, with 6 bases between. Germline V gives CDR1 PRHDT, CDR2 FYEKMQ (reference sequence).

The chain links TRBV7-9 to TRBJ1-2, with 8 bases matching TRBD1. Trimming cost V 5 bases and J 4 bases; bases outside gene matches: 3. The CDR3 runs to 13 residues. The germline V gene has CDR1 SEHNR and CDR2 FQNEAQ (reference sequence). This chain's CDR3 is CASSPDRGYGYTF. The CDR3 DNA follows: TGTGCCAGCAGCCCAGACAGGGGCTATGGCTACACCTTC.

The chain employs TRBV4-3 and TRBJ1-2, with D perhaps TRBD1 (5 bases). V dropped 0 bases and J dropped 3 bases, with 14 bases sitting between them. CDR1 is LGHNA and CDR2 is YSLEER in the germline V gene. The CDR3 loop spans 16 amino acids. CDR3 residues: CASSQEPEPRDYGYTF. CDR3 DNA: TGCGCCAGCAGCCAAGAACCAGAACCCAGGGACTATGGCTACACCTTC.

To note about this clone: One end of the junction fails to match germline, which may point to a read error. This rearrangement joins TRBV7-7 to TRBJ2-2, with 8 bases that match TRBD1. The CDR3 totals 15 residues. Germline-derived CDR1 and CDR2 are SSHAT and FNYEAQ (reference sequence). CDR3 nucleotide sequence: TGTGCTAGCAGCCGGGACAGGTCGAACACCGGGGAGCTGTTTTTT. Its translation is CASSRDRSNTGELFF.

This clone occurred a few times. V and J are TRBV27 and TRBJ2-3; perhaps TRBD1 as D (5 bases). This CDR3 is 12 amino acids long. Trimming removed 6 bases at V and 6 bases at J, with 10 bases between. Germline CDR1 is MNHEY and CDR2 is SMNVEV (reference sequence). CDR3: CASRSPGDTQYF. CDR3 nucleotide sequence: TGTGCCAGCAGGTCCCCAGGGGATACGCAGTATTTT.

This clone has just a few counts. This chain connects TRBV28 to TRBJ1-3; possibly TRBD1 for D (5 bases). Trimming shortened V by 6 bases and J by 2 bases, and 11 bases separated the two germline ends. The CDR3 extends over 14 amino acids. CDR1 is MDHEN and CDR2 is SYDVKM in the germline V gene. The CDR3 region has the DNA TGTGCCAGCAGACCAGGACAAACTGGAAACACCATATATTTT. It is translated as CASRPGQTGNTIYF.

The chain links TRBV18 to TRBJ1-5, with D uncertain. V was cut by 6 bases and J by 5 bases, with 11 bases left in between. The CDR3 loop spans 13 amino acids. Germline CDR1 and CDR2: KGHSH and LQKENI. CDR3 DNA: TGTGCCAGCTCCCCCGGGTCGGATCAGCCCCAGCATTTT. Encoded protein: CASSPGSDQPQHF.

V usage is TRBV4-2 and J usage is TRBJ2-2; TRBD1 matches at 9 bases. V lost 4 bases to trimming and J lost 6 bases; unmatched junction nucleotides: 9. From germline, CDR1 is LGHNA and CDR2 YNFKEQ. The CDR3 consists of 16 residues. The CDR3 here is CASSRDRDRDSGELFF. The CDR3 DNA reads as TGTGCCAGCAGCCGTGACCGGGACAGGGATTCCGGGGAGCTGTTTTTT.

V is TRBV4-3 and J is TRBJ1-2; D gene ambiguous. The length of the CDR3 is 17 residues. Deletions cut 1 base from V and 4 bases from J, with 19 bases between. CDR1 LGHNA and CDR2 YSLEER come from the germline V gene. This CDR3 is CASSQGLAPPRGYGYTF. The CDR3 region has the DNA TGCGCCAGCAGCCAAGGGTTAGCCCCGCCGCGGGGCTATGGCTACACCTTC.

This clone occurred a few times. The rearrangement links TRBV7-2 to TRBJ1-2, with D hard to call. Germline V lookup: CDR1 SGHTA, CDR2 FQGNSA. Trimming cost V 1 base and J 0 bases, with 6 bases left between them. The CDR3 is 14 amino acids. The CDR3 sequence is CASSLGTANYGYTF. CDR3 bases: TGTGCCAGCAGCTTAGGCACAGCTAACTATGGCTACACCTTC.

The V and J genes are TRBV10-3 and TRBJ1-4; D is perhaps TRBD1 (5 bases). The CDR3 spans 16 residues. Trimming left V 3 bases short and J 0 bases short, with 11 bases between. Germline loops: CDR1 ENHRY, CDR2 SYGVKD. CDR3 region: CAISDLDSATNEKLFF. The CDR3 bases are TGTGCCATCAGTGACCTCGACAGCGCAACTAATGAAAAACTGTTTTTT.

In this sample, this clone turned up a few times. The rearrangement uses TRBV4-2 and TRBJ2-5; D perhaps matches TRBD1 (6 bases). Trimming removed 5 bases at V and 5 bases at J, with 21 bases between. The CDR3 has 16 amino acids. The germline V gene has CDR1 LGHNA and CDR2 YNFKEQ. The CDR3 sequence is CASSTGDIAGRETQYF. CDR3 bases: TGTGCCAGCAGCACCGGGGACATCGCGGGCCGGGAGACCCAGTACTTC.

This clone showed up just a few times. The chain couples TRBV29-1 to TRBJ1-6; D is uncertain. V was shortened by 6 bases and J by 3 bases, with 12 bases between the two germline ends. Germline V gene lookup returns CDR1 SQVTM and CDR2 ANQGSEA. The CDR3 totals 14 residues. For the CDR3, the DNA is TGCAGCGTAAGGGAGGGCTTCTATAATTCACCCCTCCACTTT. Translated: CSVREGFYNSPLHF.